These 12 T cell receptor beta chains came from one sample sequenced in a study of beta chain features in type 1 diabetes. Reverse transcribing all isolated RNA meant expressed TCRB transcripts were sequenced. Repertoires were generated with immunoSEQ multiplex PCR, while TCRdb's copy carries only in-frame clones and drops some. This table holds 900,000 or so clones, 15% to 20% found once. Specimen: naive CD4+ T cells from blood. These receptors were taken from a woman between 18 and 30 years old in good health.

As for this clone: The junction departs from germline at one end; a sequencing error may be responsible. The gene calls are TRBV29-1 and TRBJ1-1; 10 nucleotides line up with TRBD1. The CDR3 length is 16 residues. The germline CDR1 and CDR2 sequences are SQVTM and ANQGSEA. The CDR3 DNA reads as TGCAGCGTTGAAATTTTCCCGGGACAGGGGCGCAATGAAGCTTCCTTT. As protein: CSVEIFPGQGRNEASF.

This clone was seen a handful of times. This rearrangement joins TRBV18 to TRBJ2-5; no definite D call. Trimming took off 2 bases at V and 5 bases at J, with 9 bases between the two ends. CDR3 length equals 13 residues. CDR1 and CDR2 (germline): KGHSH, LQKENI. This CDR3 is CASSPVAGETQYF. CDR3 DNA sequence: TGTGCCAGCTCACCAGTAGCCGGTGAGACCCAGTACTTC.

This clone was seen a handful of times. The V gene is TRBV9, the J gene TRBJ1-4; 7 nucleotides line up with TRBD1. V trimming: 3 bases; J trimming: 7 bases; junction bases outside the gene matches: 3. CDR3 length equals 13 residues. Looked up from germline, CDR1 is SGDLS and CDR2 is YYNGEE. The CDR3 is CASSAGTAEKLFF. CDR3 nucleotides: TGTGCCAGCAGCGCAGGGACAGCTGAAAAACTGTTTTTT. Full variable domain (outside the CDR3, taken from reference TRBV9 and TRBJ1-4): DSGVTQTPKHLITATGQRVTLRCSPRSGDLSVYWYQQSLDQGLQFLIQYYNGEERAKGNILERFSAQQFPDLHSELNLSSLELGDSALYFCASSAGTAEKLFFGSGTQLSVL.

The DNA for the CDR3 is TGTGCCAGCAGTTTGGGATACGACTCCTACGAGCAGTACTTC. It is translated as CASSLGYDSYEQYF. The chain recombines TRBV27 with TRBJ2-7; D uncertain. The CDR3 runs to 14 residues. V dropped 3 bases and J dropped 0 bases, with 9 bases sitting between them. Germline V lookup: CDR1 MNHEY, CDR2 SMNVEV (reference sequence).

In its sample, this clone was seen a few times. The chain carries TRBV9 and TRBJ1-3; weak D call: TRBD1 (5 bases). With 0 bases removed from V and 0 bases from J, the gap between germline ends came to 16 bases. Germline loops: CDR1 SGDLS, CDR2 YYNGEE. The CDR3 is made up of 18 amino acids. The CDR3 is CASSVGPQAGHSGNTIYF. The CDR3 DNA is TGTGCCAGCAGCGTAGGTCCGCAGGCCGGACACTCTGGAAACACCATATATTTT.

The V call is TRBV9, the J call TRBJ2-1; 11 positions match TRBD2. In germline, CDR1 is SGDLS, CDR2 YYNGEE. The CDR3 is 15 amino acids. Trimming at V came to 3 bases and at J to 7 bases, leaving 6 bases not matched to a gene. CDR3 residues: CASSAGTSGMNEQFF. CDR3 sequence (DNA): TGTGCCAGCAGCGCCGGGACTAGCGGTATGAATGAGCAGTTCTTC.

The chain combines TRBV7-8 with TRBJ2-2; 8 positions agree with TRBD1. From germline, CDR1 is SGHVS and CDR2 FQNEAQ. V trimming: 5 bases; J trimming: 6 bases; junction bases outside the gene matches: 23. The CDR3 is 20 residues long. In nucleotides, the CDR3 is TGTGCCAGCAGCCGTCATCGCCCGGGCCCAGGGGGCTCATACGCCGGGGAGCTGTTTTTT. Translation: CASSRHRPGPGGSYAGELFF.

The chain employs TRBV10-3 and TRBJ1-5; TRBD1 aligns across 8 bases. Germline CDR1 and CDR2: ENHRY and SYGVKD. Trimming at V came to 5 bases and at J to 6 bases, leaving 9 bases not matched to a gene. The CDR3 runs to 15 residues. The CDR3 reads CAISRQGPLSQPQHF. For the CDR3, the DNA is TGTGCCATCAGTAGACAGGGGCCGCTGAGTCAGCCCCAGCATTTT.

This clone appeared a few times. This rearrangement joins TRBV29-1 to TRBJ2-2; TRBD1 aligns across 7 bases. Germline CDR1 is SQVTM and CDR2 is ANQGSEA. Trimming took 6 bases from V and 4 from J; bases not matched to a gene: 8. This CDR3 comprises 14 residues. The CDR3 DNA sequence: TGCAGCGTCCACAGACAGGGTGGCACCGGGGAGCTGTTTTTT. This encodes CSVHRQGGTGELFF.

This clone came up a few times. This rearrangement joins TRBV10-3 to TRBJ1-5, with TRBD1 matching over 7 bases. Germline V CDR1 and CDR2: ENHRY, SYGVKD. CDR3 size: 15 residues. After removal of 9 bases from V and 4 bases from J, the junction contained 12 bases not matched to a gene. Here the CDR3 reads CAIPLDRDQNQPQHF. The CDR3 nucleotides are TGTGCCATTCCACTCGACAGGGACCAAAATCAGCCCCAGCATTTT.

This clone was counted between two and nine times. The chain joins TRBV5-4 to TRBJ2-3; 10 bases are shared with TRBD2. Germline CDR1 SGHNT, CDR2 YYREEE (reference sequence). J gave up 5 bases and V 3 bases, and 12 bases lay outside the gene matches. CDR3 size: 17 residues. The CDR3 loop is CASSWRGSGRLLDTQYF. CDR3 in DNA: TGTGCCAGCAGCTGGAGGGGTAGCGGGAGGTTGCTAGATACGCAGTATTTT.

The chain uses TRBV7-2 and TRBJ2-2; no clear D gene. Germline-derived CDR1 and CDR2 are SGHTA and FQGNSA. The CDR3 is made up of 14 amino acids. Trimming pared 5 bases from V and 3 bases from J, leaving 10 bases between. CDR3 nucleotides: TGTGCCAGCAGCCCAGCCCCCGACACCGGGGAGCTGTTTTTT. Its protein product is CASSPAPDTGELFF.